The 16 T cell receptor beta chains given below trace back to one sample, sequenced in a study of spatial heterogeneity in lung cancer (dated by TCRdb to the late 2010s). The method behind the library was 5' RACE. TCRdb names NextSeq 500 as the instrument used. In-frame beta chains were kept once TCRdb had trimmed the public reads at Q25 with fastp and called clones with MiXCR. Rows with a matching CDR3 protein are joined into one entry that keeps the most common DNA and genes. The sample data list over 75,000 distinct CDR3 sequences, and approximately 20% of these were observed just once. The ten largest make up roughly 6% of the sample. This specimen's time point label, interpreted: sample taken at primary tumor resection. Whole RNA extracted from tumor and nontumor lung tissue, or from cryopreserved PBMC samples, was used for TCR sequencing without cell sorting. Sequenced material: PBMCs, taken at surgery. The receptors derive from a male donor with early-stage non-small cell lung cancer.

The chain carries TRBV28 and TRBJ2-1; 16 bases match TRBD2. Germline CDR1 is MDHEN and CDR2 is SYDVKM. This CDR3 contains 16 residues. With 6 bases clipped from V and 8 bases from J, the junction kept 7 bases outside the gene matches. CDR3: CASRDGTSGGAHEQFF. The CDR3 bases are TGTGCCAGCAGGGATGGGACTAGCGGGGGGGCACATGAGCAGTTCTTC.

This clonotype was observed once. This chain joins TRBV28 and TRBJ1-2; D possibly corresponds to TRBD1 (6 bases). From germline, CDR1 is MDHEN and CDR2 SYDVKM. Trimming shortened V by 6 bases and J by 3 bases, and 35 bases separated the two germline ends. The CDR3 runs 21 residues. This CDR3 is CASSLRLWRDRTWITHYGYTF. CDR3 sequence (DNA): TGTGCCAGCAGCCTTAGACTCTGGAGAGACAGGACCTGGATTACCCACTATGGCTACACCTTC.

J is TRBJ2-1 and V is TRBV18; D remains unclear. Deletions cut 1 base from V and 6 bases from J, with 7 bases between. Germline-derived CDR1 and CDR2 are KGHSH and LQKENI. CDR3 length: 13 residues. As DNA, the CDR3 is TGTGCCAGCTCACCACTCGGGCTCAATGAGCAGTTCTTC. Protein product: CASSPLGLNEQFF. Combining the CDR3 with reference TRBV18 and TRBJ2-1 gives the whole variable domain NAGVMQNPRHLVRRRGQEARLRCSPMKGHSHVYWYRQLPEEGLKFMVYLQKENIIDESGMPKERFSAEFPKEGPSILRIQQVVRGDSAAYFCASSPLGLNEQFFGPGTRLTVL.

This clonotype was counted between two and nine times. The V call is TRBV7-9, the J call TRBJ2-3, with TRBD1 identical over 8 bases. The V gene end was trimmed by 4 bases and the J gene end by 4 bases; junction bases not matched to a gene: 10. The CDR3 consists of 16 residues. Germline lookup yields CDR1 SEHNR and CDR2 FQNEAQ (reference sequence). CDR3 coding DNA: TGTGCCAGCAGCTACATTAGGACAGGGAAGGCAGATACGCAGTATTTT. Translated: CASSYIRTGKADTQYF.

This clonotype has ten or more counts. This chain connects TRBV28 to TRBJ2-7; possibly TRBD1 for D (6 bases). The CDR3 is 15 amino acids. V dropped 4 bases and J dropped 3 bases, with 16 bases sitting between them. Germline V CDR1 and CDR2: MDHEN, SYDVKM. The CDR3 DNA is TGTGCCAGCAGTTCCCCTACAGGGAATGACTACGAGCAGTACTTC. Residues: CASSSPTGNDYEQYF.

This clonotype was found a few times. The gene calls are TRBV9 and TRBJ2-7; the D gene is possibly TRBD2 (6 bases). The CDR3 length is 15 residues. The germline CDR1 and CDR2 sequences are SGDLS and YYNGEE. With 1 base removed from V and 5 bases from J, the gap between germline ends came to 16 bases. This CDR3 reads CASSVSVGGRHEQYF. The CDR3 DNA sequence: TGTGCCAGCAGCGTAAGTGTTGGGGGGAGGCACGAGCAGTACTTC.

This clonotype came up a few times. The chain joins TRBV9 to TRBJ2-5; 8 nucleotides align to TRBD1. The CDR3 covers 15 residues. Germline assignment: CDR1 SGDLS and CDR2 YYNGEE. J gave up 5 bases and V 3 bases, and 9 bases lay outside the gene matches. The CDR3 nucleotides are TGTGCCAGCAGCGCTCAGGACAGGGCAAGGGAGACCCAGTACTTC. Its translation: CASSAQDRARETQYF. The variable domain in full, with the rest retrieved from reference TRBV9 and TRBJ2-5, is DSGVTQTPKHLITATGQRVTLRCSPRSGDLSVYWYQQSLDQGLQFLIQYYNGEERAKGNILERFSAQQFPDLHSELNLSSLELGDSALYFCASSAQDRARETQYFGPGTRLLVL.

The CDR3 sequence: CASSVSAGNSPLHF. CDR3 DNA sequence: TGTGCCAGCAGTGTTTCGGCCGGCAATTCACCCCTCCACTTT. The chain uses TRBV6-1 and TRBJ1-6, with unresolved D. Deletions cut 4 bases from V and 7 bases from J, with 11 bases between. The CDR3 is 14 amino acids. CDR1 is MNHNS, CDR2 SASEGT, per germline.

In nucleotides, the CDR3 is TGTGCCAGCAGCGCAAAGACTAGCGGGGGCCCGGGTACCGGGGAGCTGTTTTTT. As protein: CASSAKTSGGPGTGELFF. The V call is TRBV9, the J call TRBJ2-2; 12 bases align to TRBD2. CDR1 and CDR2 from the germline V gene are SGDLS and YYNGEE. The CDR3 sequence is 18 residues long. V dropped 3 bases and J dropped 5; count of bases not matched to a gene: 11.

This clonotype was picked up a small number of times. The CDR3 coding sequence is TGTGCCAGCAGCACTCGTACTAGCGGGGACACCGGGGAGCTGTTTTTT. Encoded protein: CASSTRTSGDTGELFF. The V call is TRBV21-1, the J call TRBJ2-2; no check of the table's D call, TRBD2, against the DNA was made. TRBV21-1 is termed a pseudogene. There are 16 residues in the CDR3.

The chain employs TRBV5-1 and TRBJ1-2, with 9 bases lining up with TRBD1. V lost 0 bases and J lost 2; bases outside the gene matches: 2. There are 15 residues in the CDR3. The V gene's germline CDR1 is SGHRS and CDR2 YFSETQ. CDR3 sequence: CASSLDGTGNYGYTF. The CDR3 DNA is TGCGCCAGCAGCTTGGATGGGACAGGGAACTATGGCTACACCTTC.

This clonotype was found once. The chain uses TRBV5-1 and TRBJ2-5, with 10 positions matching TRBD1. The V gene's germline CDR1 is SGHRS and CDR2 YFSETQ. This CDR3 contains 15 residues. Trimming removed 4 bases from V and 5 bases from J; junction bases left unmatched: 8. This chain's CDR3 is CASSVSGTGAETQYF. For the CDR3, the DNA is TGCGCCAGCAGCGTTTCCGGGACAGGGGCGGAGACCCAGTACTTC.

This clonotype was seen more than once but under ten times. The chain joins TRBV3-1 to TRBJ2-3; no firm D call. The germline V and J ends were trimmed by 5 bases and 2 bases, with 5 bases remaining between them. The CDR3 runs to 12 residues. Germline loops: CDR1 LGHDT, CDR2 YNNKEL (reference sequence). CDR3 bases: TGTGCCAGCAGCTTTTACACAGATACGCAGTATTTT. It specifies CASSFYTDTQYF.

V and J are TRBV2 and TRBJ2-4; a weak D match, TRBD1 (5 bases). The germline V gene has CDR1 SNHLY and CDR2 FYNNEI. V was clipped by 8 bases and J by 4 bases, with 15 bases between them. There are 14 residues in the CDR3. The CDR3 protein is CASGGLDTKNIQYF. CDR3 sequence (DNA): TGTGCCAGCGGTGGATTGGACACTAAAAACATTCAGTACTTC.

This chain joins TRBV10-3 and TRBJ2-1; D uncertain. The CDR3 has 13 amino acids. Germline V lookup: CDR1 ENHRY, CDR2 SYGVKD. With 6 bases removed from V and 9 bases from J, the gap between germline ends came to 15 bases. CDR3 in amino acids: CAISPSLGPEQFF. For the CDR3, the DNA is TGTGCCATCAGCCCATCTCTAGGGCCTGAGCAGTTCTTC.

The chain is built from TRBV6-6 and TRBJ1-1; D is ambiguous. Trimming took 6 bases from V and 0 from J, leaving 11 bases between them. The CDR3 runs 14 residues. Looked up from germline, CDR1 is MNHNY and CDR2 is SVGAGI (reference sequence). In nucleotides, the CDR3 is TGTGCCAGCAGATCATCACAGTTGAACACTGAAGCTTTCTTT. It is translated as CASRSSQLNTEAFF.